This T cell receptor beta chain was found in a study of blood T cell repertoires in COVID-19. Profiled with immunoSEQ multiplex PCR; TCRdb holds only in-frame clones, not every one. The sample carries 350,000 or so clones, around 90% recorded once. V dropped 2 bases and J dropped 2 bases, with 12 bases sitting between them. The CDR3 covers 16 residues. CDR1 LGHNA and CDR2 YNFKEQ come from the germline V gene. The chain employs TRBV4-2 and TRBJ1-4; D is possibly TRBD1 (5 bases). Source material: peripheral blood. This receptor was identified in a man aged 18 to 30 with active or convalescent COVID-19. In DNA, the CDR3 is TGTGCCAGCAGCCAAAGTCAGGGTCTGACTAATGAAAAACTGTTTTTT. Translation: CASSQSQGLTNEKLFF.